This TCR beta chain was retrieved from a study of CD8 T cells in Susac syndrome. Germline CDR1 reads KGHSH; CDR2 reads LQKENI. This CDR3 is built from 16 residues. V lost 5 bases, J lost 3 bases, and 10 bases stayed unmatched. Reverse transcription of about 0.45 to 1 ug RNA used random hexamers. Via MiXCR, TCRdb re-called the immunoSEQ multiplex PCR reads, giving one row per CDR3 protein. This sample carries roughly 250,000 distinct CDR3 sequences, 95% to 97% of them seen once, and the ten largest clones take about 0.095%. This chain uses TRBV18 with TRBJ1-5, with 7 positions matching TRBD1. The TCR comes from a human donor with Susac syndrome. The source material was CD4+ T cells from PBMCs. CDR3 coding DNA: TGTGCCAGCTCAGGACAAACAGGGGCTAACAATCAGCCCCAGCATTTT. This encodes CASSGQTGANNQPQHF.